Listed here are 21 T cell receptor beta chains from one sample, sequenced in a study of T-cell reconstitution after alpha-beta-depleted transplantation in children. TCRbeta library preparation incorporated unique molecular identifiers. TCRdb fed the PCR reads into MiXCR, producing one record per CDR3 protein. The sample comprises around 200,000 distinct CDR3 sequences, roughly 18% of which are singletons, and roughly two fifths rests with the top ten. The sample was PBMCs, mostly from graft donor cells, taken 360 days after TCRalphabeta/CD19-depleted stem cell transplant. These receptors came from a male patient between 2 and 10 years old who had a stem cell transplant for acute lymphoblastic leukemia, so the T cells may come from the graft donor.

This chain's CDR3 is CASSPPAGALFNEQFF. Written as DNA, the CDR3 is TGTGCCAGCAGCCCCCCAGCAGGCGCCCTTTTCAATGAGCAGTTCTTC. This sequence joins TRBV7-9 and TRBJ2-1; D call uncertain. This CDR3 spans 16 amino acids. V was clipped by 5 bases and J by 6 bases, with 20 bases between them. From germline, CDR1 is SEHNR and CDR2 FQNEAQ (reference sequence). The whole variable domain, remainder taken from reference TRBV7-9 and TRBJ2-1, is DTGVSQNPRHKITKRGQNVTFRCDPISEHNRLYWYRQTLGQGPEFLTYFQNEAQLEKSRLLSDRFSAERPKGSFSTLEIQRTEQGDSAMYLCASSPPAGALFNEQFFGPGTRLTVL.

This clonotype was observed a few times. The chain joins TRBV10-3 to TRBJ2-1; D is perhaps TRBD1 (6 bases). V dropped 4 bases and J dropped 0 bases, with 13 bases sitting between them. Germline V gene sequence: CDR1 ENHRY, CDR2 SYGVKD. The CDR3 extends over 16 amino acids. The DNA of the CDR3 is TGTGCCATCAGTGTTAAGGGGACAAGCTCCTACAATGAGCAGTTCTTC. Residues: CAISVKGTSSYNEQFF.

The V call is TRBV7-7, the J call TRBJ2-5; TRBD2 might be the D (6 bases). Germline CDR1 and CDR2: SSHAT and FNYEAQ (reference sequence). This CDR3 is built from 15 residues. V was cut by 5 bases and J by 7 bases, with 20 bases left in between. Written as DNA, the CDR3 is TGTGCCAGCAGCCCAGGTGCGGGACCTCCAGGGACCCAGTACTTC. Translation: CASSPGAGPPGTQYF.

The chain has TRBV5-1 and TRBJ2-1; either TRBD1 or TRBD2 may fit D (5 bases each). Deletions cut 3 bases from V and 7 bases from J, with 20 bases between. CDR1 and CDR2 from the germline V gene are SGHRS and YFSETQ. The CDR3 runs 16 residues. The CDR3 DNA sequence: TGCGCCAGCAGCTCAATCGAGGGGCTTAATGAGAATGAGCAGTTCTTC. Translation: CASSSIEGLNENEQFF.

This sequence joins TRBV28 and TRBJ1-5, with 10 bases that match TRBD1. The junction had 12 bases not matched to a gene; V was cut back by 6 bases and J by 4 bases. Germline loops: CDR1 MDHEN, CDR2 SYDVKM. This CDR3 is 17 amino acids long. The DNA of the CDR3 is TGTGCCAGCAGCCCCGAGGAGGGACAGGGGCTGAATCAGCCCCAGCATTTT. This translates into CASSPEEGQGLNQPQHF.

There are a few counts of this clonotype. The chain uses TRBV20-1 and TRBJ2-1; 8 nucleotides align to TRBD2. The V and J ends lost 3 bases and 8 bases, in that order; junction bases with no gene match: 6. CDR1 is DFQATT and CDR2 is SNEGSKA in the germline V gene (reference sequence). The CDR3 length is 13 residues. CDR3 residues: CSASSGAYDEQFF. DNA of the CDR3: TGCAGTGCTAGTAGCGGGGCTTACGATGAGCAGTTCTTC.

This clonotype was seen a few times. J is TRBJ2-3 and V is TRBV7-9, with D perhaps TRBD1 (5 bases). Trimming pared 5 bases from V and 4 bases from J, leaving 13 bases between. CDR1 and CDR2 from the germline V gene are SEHNR and FQNEAQ (reference sequence). The CDR3 totals 14 residues. CDR3 amino acids: CASSPGWRSDTQYF. The CDR3 DNA follows: TGTGCCAGCAGCCCAGGGTGGCGGTCAGATACGCAGTATTTT.

The table lists this clonotype with many counts. The chain recombines TRBV27 with TRBJ1-5, with D possibly being TRBD1 (5 bases). V was pared by 3 bases and J by 6 bases, with 9 bases between. The germline V gene encodes CDR1 MNHEY and CDR2 SMNVEV (reference sequence). The CDR3 contains 13 residues. The CDR3 bases are TGTGCCAGCAGTTTTATGGGGCCTCAGCCCCAGCATTTT. It yields the protein CASSFMGPQPQHF.

This chain links TRBV18 with TRBJ2-6; D is perhaps TRBD2 (5 bases). V gave up 4 bases and J gave up 2 bases, with 12 bases separating them. The CDR3 length is 16 residues. Per germline, CDR1 KGHSH and CDR2 LQKENI. The CDR3 DNA is TGTGCCAGCTCACAAAATCCCGGGACTGGGGCCAACGTCCTGACTTTC. Its translation: CASSQNPGTGANVLTF.

This clonotype was found a few times. The rearrangement joins TRBV27 to TRBJ2-7; TRBD1 is a possible D gene (6 bases). The germline V gene has CDR1 MNHEY and CDR2 SMNVEV (reference sequence). With 6 bases removed from V and 3 bases from J, the gap between germline ends came to 15 bases. This CDR3 spans 14 amino acids. The DNA of the CDR3 is TGTGCCAGCAGATCGCGGCAGGGGAGCTACGAGCAGTACTTC. Its translation: CASRSRQGSYEQYF.

The rearrangement uses TRBV11-2 and TRBJ2-1; 14 bases align to TRBD2. The CDR3 contains 16 residues. CDR1 and CDR2 from the germline V gene are SGHAT and FQNNGV. V was pared by 2 bases and J by 6 bases, with 3 bases of the junction left unmatched. CDR3 amino acids: CASSLRTSGRFNEQFF. The CDR3 DNA reads as TGTGCCAGCAGCTTAAGGACTAGCGGGAGGTTCAATGAGCAGTTCTTC.

The V call is TRBV29-1, the J call TRBJ2-7; D gene ambiguous. CDR3 length equals 14 residues. In germline, CDR1 is SQVTM, CDR2 ANQGSEA. The V and J ends lost 3 bases and 2 bases respectively, with 14 bases between them. For the CDR3, the DNA is TGCAGCGTTGAGAAGGGTCTTCCACCCTACGAGCAGTACTTC. Residues: CSVEKGLPPYEQYF.

This clonotype was observed a handful of times. The V call is TRBV9, the J call TRBJ2-7, with D perhaps TRBD1 or TRBD2 (6 bases each). Germline CDR1 SGDLS, CDR2 YYNGEE. The CDR3 extends over 15 amino acids. Trimming took 5 bases from V and 4 from J, leaving 19 bases between them. CDR3 sequence reads: CASSADSGFQYEQYF. CDR3 bases: TGTGCCAGCAGTGCGGACAGCGGGTTCCAGTACGAGCAGTACTTC.

The genes are TRBV4-3 and TRBJ2-2; 9 nucleotides match TRBD2. Per the germline V gene, CDR1 is LGHNA and CDR2 is YSLEER. V gave up 1 base and J gave up 5 bases; unmatched junction bases: 5. The CDR3 has 16 residues. For the CDR3, the DNA is TGCGCCAGCAGCCAAGGTAGCGGGAGCGGGACCGGGGAGCTGTTTTTT. It specifies CASSQGSGSGTGELFF.

The chain combines TRBV30 with TRBJ2-3; D is ambiguous. Trimming removed 5 bases from V and 11 bases from J, with 17 bases in between. The CDR3 spans 12 residues. Germline assignment: CDR1 GTSNPN and CDR2 SVGIG (reference sequence). The CDR3 protein is CAWGPRSAKQYF. Here the CDR3 DNA reads TGTGCCTGGGGCCCACGGTCGGCGAAGCAGTATTTT.

In its sample, this clonotype was seen many times. The V gene is TRBV6-5, the J gene TRBJ1-1, with D tentatively TRBD1 (6 bases). Trimming removed 2 bases from V and 0 bases from J, with 7 bases in between. The germline V gene encodes CDR1 MNHEY and CDR2 SVGAGI. The CDR3 extends over 14 amino acids. CDR3 in DNA: TGTGCCAGCAGTTACAGGGGGATGAACACTGAAGCTTTCTTT. It codes for CASSYRGMNTEAFF.

A few counts support this clonotype. J is TRBJ1-1 and V is TRBV15; D ambiguous. The CDR3 extends over 13 amino acids. Germline-derived CDR1 and CDR2 are LNHNV and YYDKDF (reference sequence). V lost 4 bases to trimming and J lost 1 base, with 7 bases between them. The CDR3 DNA reads TGTGCCACCAGCACAAACAGGAACACTGAAGCTTTCTTT. Protein: CATSTNRNTEAFF.

The rearrangement joins TRBV6-1 to TRBJ1-5; D remains ambiguous. The CDR3 length is 16 residues. Germline CDR1 and CDR2: MNHNS and SASEGT. The ends were cut back, 5 bases at V and 2 bases at J, with 16 bases in the middle. The DNA of the CDR3 is TGTGCCAGCAGTCGATTGTCGGTATTGGGCAATCAGCCCCAGCATTTT. It translates to CASSRLSVLGNQPQHF.

This clonotype was observed a few times. This chain joins TRBV6-2 or TRBV6-3 and TRBJ2-7, with 10 bases that match TRBD1. J lost 7 bases, V lost 4 bases, and 10 bases had no gene match. Germline V lookup: CDR1 MNHEY, CDR2 SVGEGT. There are 15 residues in the CDR3. The CDR3 bases are TGTGCCAGCAGTTTTTCCGGGACAGGGGAAGGGGAGCAGTACTTC. Amino acid sequence: CASSFSGTGEGEQYF.

The V gene is TRBV4-3, the J gene TRBJ1-6; 9 bases map to TRBD1. J was trimmed by 8 bases and V by 1 base; bases with no gene match: 6. Germline CDR1 reads LGHNA; CDR2 reads YSLEER. The CDR3 contains 16 residues. CDR3 sequence (DNA): TGCGCCAGCAGCCAAGGAACCGGGACAGGGTATTCACCCCTCCACTTT. This codes for CASSQGTGTGYSPLHF.

This sequence joins TRBV10-3 and TRBJ2-7; TRBD1 aligns across 9 bases. Germline trimming cut 6 bases from V and 0 bases from J; bases unmatched to any gene: 6. The germline gives CDR1 ENHRY, CDR2 SYGVKD. The CDR3 loop spans 15 amino acids. For the CDR3, the DNA is TGTGCCATCAGAGCCGGGACAGGGTCCTCCTACGAGCAGTACTTC. Translation: CAIRAGTGSSYEQYF.